The rows below give T cell receptor beta chains drawn from one sample of a study of blood T cell repertoires in COVID-19. TCRdb keeps only in-frame clones here, not all; method: immunoSEQ multiplex PCR. The profile shows 350,000 to 550,000 clones, around 89% of them singletons. The sample taken for sequencing was peripheral blood. Every receptor here comes from a woman younger than 45 with acute or convalescent COVID-19. Each CDR3 is given with its conserved first and last residue. A D gene is named only where the DNA matches it firmly. Some rows have no size entry. The others give once, few or many, or a class for an expanded clone.

TGTGCCAGCAGCTTGAGGGAGGGAACTAATGAAAAACTGTTTTTT,CASSLREGTNEKLFF,NA,TRBJ1-4,TRBV5-4,NA
TGTGCCACCAGTGATTCGGTTGAGGCTTTCTTT,CATSDSVEAFF,NA,TRBJ1-1,TRBV24-1,NA
TGTGCCAGCAGCCCCAACAGCGGGGGAAGGAACAATGAGCAGTTCTTC,CASSPNSGGRNNEQFF,NA,TRBJ2-1,TRBV14,TRBD2
TGTGCCAGCAGCAAAGTAACTAGCGGGGACACAGATACGCAGTATTTT,CASSKVTSGDTDTQYF,NA,TRBJ2-3,TRBV21-1,NA
TGCGCCAGCAGCCAAGTTGCGGCTAACTATGGCTACACCTTC,CASSQVAANYGYTF,NA,TRBJ1-2,TRBV4-1,NA
TGTGCCAGCAGACCTAACACGGGGAGCGGCTACACCTTC,CASRPNTGSGYTF,NA,TRBJ1-2,TRBV6-5,NA
TGTGCCAGCAGTTTAAGTCAGGGCCCAGATACGCAGTATTTT,CASSLSQGPDTQYF,NA,TRBJ2-3,TRBV28,NA
TGTGCCAGCAGCCAAGGGCTTTGGAGCACTGAAGCTTTCTTT,CASSQGLWSTEAFF,NA,TRBJ1-1,TRBV3-1/TRBV3-2,NA
TGCAGTGCTAGTGCGTGGGACAACCAAGAGACCCAGTACTTC,CSASAWDNQETQYF,NA,TRBJ2-5,TRBV20-1,NA
TGTGCCAGCAGTTACAGGTCAACCGGGGTTAATGAGCAGTTCTTC,CASSYRSTGVNEQFF,NA,TRBJ2-1,TRBV6-5,NA
TGCAGTGCTAGTGTGGGGCCTGGCTACACCTTC,CSASVGPGYTF,few,TRBJ1-2,TRBV20-1,NA
TGCGCCAGCAGCCTTGGACTCAATCAGCCCCAGCATTTT,CASSLGLNQPQHF,NA,TRBJ1-5,TRBV5-1,NA
TGTGCCAGTAGTGTCAATCCAGGGGCCGAGCAGTACTTC,CASSVNPGAEQYF,NA,TRBJ2-7,TRBV19,NA
TGTGCCAGTAGACCGGGACAGAATAATGAAAAACTGTTTTTT,CASRPGQNNEKLFF,NA,TRBJ1-4,TRBV19,TRBD1
TGCGCCAGCAGCGGGACGGGACTAGCGGGGTCGGATACGCAGTATTTT,CASSGTGLAGSDTQYF,NA,TRBJ2-3,TRBV5-1,TRBD2
TGTGCCTGGAGTCTCCGCGGGGGTGGTGGAAACACCATATATTTT,CAWSLRGGGGNTIYF,NA,TRBJ1-3,TRBV30,NA
TGTGCCAGCAGCTTTGGGACAGGGGCCTACGAGCAGTACTTC,CASSFGTGAYEQYF,NA,TRBJ2-7,TRBV11-2,TRBD1
TGCAGTGCGAGTTGGACAGGGGGCTGGGAGACCCAGTACTTC,CSASWTGGWETQYF,NA,TRBJ2-5,TRBV20-1,TRBD1
TGTGCCAGCAGTTACGGAGCTCGACGTTCCTCCGAGCAGTACTTC,CASSYGARRSSEQYF,NA,TRBJ2-7,TRBV6-5,NA
TGTGCCAGCAGTTCGCAGGGGGCAGGCAATTCACCCCTCCACTTT,CASSSQGAGNSPLHF,NA,TRBJ1-6,TRBV27,TRBD1
TGTGCCAGCGGGGGACCGGGACAGGGGTCATGGGATGAGCAGTTCTTC,CASGGPGQGSWDEQFF,once,TRBJ2-1,TRBV25-1,TRBD1
TGTGCCAGCAGTTTGAAGGACGGGGTAAGGAACATTCAGTACTTC,CASSLKDGVRNIQYF,NA,TRBJ2-4,TRBV28,NA
TGTGCCAGCTCCCCTGCGGGGGCCGAAGATACGCAGTATTTT,CASSPAGAEDTQYF,NA,TRBJ2-3,TRBV18,NA
TGTGCCAGCAGCTTATTACCGCCATGGGCTTTGAACACCGGGGAGCTGTTTTTT,CASSLLPPWALNTGELFF,few,TRBJ2-2,TRBV7-8,NA
TGTGCCAGCAGCTACGGGACAGGGACATACAATGAGCAGTTCTTC,CASSYGTGTYNEQFF,NA,TRBJ2-1,TRBV5-6,TRBD1
TGCGCCAGCAGCTACGGGAGCAGGGTAAAAACTGAAGCTTTCTTT,CASSYGSRVKTEAFF,NA,TRBJ1-1,TRBV5-1,NA
TGTGCCAGCAGCCAAAAGGGGGGACAGACAAACTTC,CASSQKGGQTNF,NA,TRBJ2-7,TRBV3-1/TRBV3-2,NA